The following is a TCR beta chain sequence with its context. What it binds is unknown. This CDR3 spans 14 amino acids. Germline CDR1 and CDR2: MGHRA and YSYEKL. V was trimmed by 4 bases and J by 4 bases, leaving 13 bases between them. The sample originates from a study of T cell responses to AZD1222 COVID-19 vaccine. Study in general: Second-dose intervals near 4 or 12 weeks were combined. The study, taken as a whole, reports: Mostly white British, mostly female donors; authors suggested clonal diversity may be underestimated. Spike was spanned by vaccine-associated CD4 TCRs, with dominance at 160-218 and 743-854.

TCRdb's table, derived via immunoSEQ multiplex PCR, lists solely in-frame clones and lacks some. Of 150,000 to 200,000 clones in the sample, 85% to 95% were seen once. The chain combines TRBV4-1 with TRBJ1-1; D might be TRBD1 (5 bases). The starting material was peripheral blood, obtained on day 0 of AZD1222 vaccination. This TCR was recovered from an adult in good health. The DNA of the CDR3 is TGCGCCAGCAGCCCCGCCTCGGGGGGCACTGAAGCTTTCTTT. Protein: CASSPASGGTEAFF.